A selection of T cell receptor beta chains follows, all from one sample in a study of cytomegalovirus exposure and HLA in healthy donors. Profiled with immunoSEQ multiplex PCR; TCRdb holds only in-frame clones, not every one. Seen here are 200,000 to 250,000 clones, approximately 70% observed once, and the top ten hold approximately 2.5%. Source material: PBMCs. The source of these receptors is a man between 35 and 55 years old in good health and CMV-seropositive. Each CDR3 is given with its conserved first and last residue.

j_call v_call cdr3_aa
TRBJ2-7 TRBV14 CASSRRGTGGGEQYF
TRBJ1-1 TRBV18 CASSPSGMNTEAFF
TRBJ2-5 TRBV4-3 CASSQGGGAIETQYF
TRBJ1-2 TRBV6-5 CASTQGVGNPNGYTF
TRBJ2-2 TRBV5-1 CASSLATGADTGELFF
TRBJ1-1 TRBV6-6 CASSYLGDTEAFF
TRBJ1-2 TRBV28 CASSLAGIGNYGYTF
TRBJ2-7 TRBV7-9 CASSFGGAAYEQYF
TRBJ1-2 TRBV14 CASSLGEAGYTF
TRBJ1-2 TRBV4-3 CASSQDERQRVYGYTF
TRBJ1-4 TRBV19 CASSTGGFEKLFF
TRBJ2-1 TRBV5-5 CASSSGTYPYNEQFF
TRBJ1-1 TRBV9 CASSVGGHTEAFF
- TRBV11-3 CASSEGANEQYF
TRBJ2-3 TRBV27 CASSGAGGGGTDTQYF
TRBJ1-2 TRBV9 CASSVGTASNYGYTF
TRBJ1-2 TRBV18 CASSPIFEGLTNYGYTF
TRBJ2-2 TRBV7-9 CASSTRGGPNTGELFF
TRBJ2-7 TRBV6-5 CASMDRAGEQYF
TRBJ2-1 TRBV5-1 CASTEGTSGEGEQFF
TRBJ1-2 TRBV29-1 CSVSAPGYGYTF
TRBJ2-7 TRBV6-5 CASSPDRDAYEQYF
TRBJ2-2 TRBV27 CASSHRGGASTGELFF
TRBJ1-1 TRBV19 CASMVGGWNTEAFF
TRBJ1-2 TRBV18 CASSPITGRGTYGYTF